The 16 T cell receptor beta chains below come from one sample, sequenced in a study of T cells after yellow fever vaccination. One entry per CDR3 protein, called by TCRdb with MiXCR from the 5' RACE reads. Counted here are 250,000 to 300,000 distinct CDR3 sequences, roughly 5% occurring once; the ten biggest clones make up less than 3.5%. The starting material was CD4+ T cells sorted from PBMCs, obtained on the day of the yellow fever booster vaccination. The receptors derive from a man between 18 and 35 years old who received the YFV17D yellow fever vaccine.

This clonotype turned up a few times. This chain uses TRBV6-1 with TRBJ1-5; TRBD1 matches 7 bases. This CDR3 is 14 amino acids long. Per the germline V gene, CDR1 is MNHNS and CDR2 is SASEGT. J gave up 4 bases and V 6 bases, and 6 bases lay outside the gene matches. The CDR3 reads CASRRQGGNQPQHF. CDR3 DNA: TGTGCCAGCAGACGACAGGGAGGGAATCAGCCCCAGCATTTT.

As regards this clonotype: The junction shows a germline mismatch at one end, possibly a read error. The rearrangement uses TRBV18 and TRBJ2-1; 8 positions agree with TRBD1. Germline V gives CDR1 KGHSH, CDR2 LQKENI. The CDR3 is made up of 13 amino acids. CDR3 sequence reads: CATSTDRGNEQFF. CDR3 sequence (DNA): TGTGCCACCTCAACTGACAGGGGCAATGAGCAGTTCTTC.

In this sample, this clonotype turned up a few times. This chain uses TRBV28 with TRBJ2-7; TRBD1 might be the D (7 bases). Germline lookup yields CDR1 MDHEN and CDR2 SYDVKM. This CDR3 region has 13 residues. V lost 6 bases to trimming and J lost 4 bases, with 13 bases between them. CDR3: CASSGAGGYEQYV. The CDR3 DNA reads as TGTGCCAGCAGCGGGGCAGGGGGGTACGAGCAGTACGTC.

This clonotype was counted a few times. The chain joins TRBV6-1 to TRBJ2-2; no definite D call. The CDR3 is made up of 15 amino acids. CDR1 is MNHNS and CDR2 is SASEGT in the germline V gene. V was shortened by 3 bases and J by 6 bases, with 14 bases between the two germline ends. CDR3 region: CASSDRSDGPGELFF. The CDR3 DNA reads as TGTGCCAGCAGTGATCGGTCTGATGGCCCCGGGGAGCTGTTTTTT.

This clonotype was counted between two and nine times. The V gene is TRBV7-3, the J gene TRBJ2-3; 8 nucleotides agree with TRBD1. The V gene's germline CDR1 is SGHTA and CDR2 FQGTGA. The V gene end was trimmed by 2 bases and the J gene end by 1 base; junction bases not matched to a gene: 11. The CDR3 is 18 amino acids. CDR3 in amino acids: CASSLRGAGGVGTDTQYF. The DNA of the CDR3 is TGTGCCAGCAGCTTACGCGGAGCAGGGGGCGTCGGCACAGATACGCAGTATTTT.

At least ten counts were recorded for this clonotype. V gene TRBV4-3 combines with J gene TRBJ2-3, with D possibly being TRBD1 or TRBD2 (5 bases each). V lost 8 bases, J lost 1 base, and 13 bases lay in between. This CDR3 is 14 amino acids long. Germline CDR1 LGHNA, CDR2 YSLEER. CDR3 sequence (DNA): TGCGCCAGCGAGGGACCCTGGGGCACAGATACGCAGTATTTT. It is translated as CASEGPWGTDTQYF.

V usage is TRBV6-2 or TRBV6-3 and J usage is TRBJ2-1, with 10 nucleotides matching TRBD2. The ends lost 6 bases at V and 4 bases at J; junction bases unmatched: 12. CDR1 and CDR2 from the germline V gene are MNHEY and SVGEGT. The CDR3 contains 17 residues. The CDR3, as DNA: TGTGCCAGCAGAGACCATAGCGGGGGGCAGCCTTACAATGAGCAGTTCTTC. Its protein product is CASRDHSGGQPYNEQFF.

At least ten counts were recorded for this clonotype. The chain uses TRBV28 and TRBJ2-1; no reliable D call. The CDR3 covers 16 residues. CDR1 is MDHEN, CDR2 SYDVKM, per germline. With 2 bases removed from V and 2 bases from J, the gap between germline ends came to 13 bases. CDR3 sequence reads: CASSLGSGGPYNEQFF. The CDR3 DNA reads TGTGCCAGCAGTTTAGGGTCGGGTGGACCCTACAATGAGCAGTTCTTC.

This rearrangement joins TRBV30 to TRBJ1-3, with 8 nucleotides matching TRBD1. Per germline, CDR1 GTSNPN and CDR2 SVGIG (reference sequence). This CDR3 is 14 amino acids long. The trim removed 5 bases at V and 1 base at J, leaving 4 bases unmatched. The CDR3 nucleotides read TGTGCCTGGGACAGGGGCGGATCTGGAAACACCATATATTTT. It translates to CAWDRGGSGNTIYF. The whole variable domain, filled in from reference TRBV30 and TRBJ1-3, reads SQTIHQWPATLVQPVGSPLSLECTVEGTSNPNLYWYRQAAGRGLQLLFYSVGIGQISSEVPQNLSASRPQDRQFILSSKKLLLSDSGFYLCAWDRGGSGNTIYFGEGSWLTVV.

The rearrangement uses TRBV10-3 and TRBJ2-1, with D perhaps being TRBD1 or TRBD2 (5 bases each). Germline CDR1 is ENHRY and CDR2 is SYGVKD. The CDR3 is 15 residues long. The V and J ends lost 8 bases and 14 bases respectively, with 28 bases between them. The CDR3 nucleotides read TGTGCCATCCGGAAGGGTGAGAGGGGCTTGGGGTCGAAGTTCTTC. Protein sequence: CAIRKGERGLGSKFF.

This clonotype was counted between two and nine times. This chain connects TRBV5-6 to TRBJ1-2; TRBD1 agrees at 10 bases. The germline gives CDR1 SGHDT, CDR2 YYEEEE. The CDR3 totals 16 residues. Unmatched junction bases numbered 5, after V lost 0 bases and J lost 3 bases. CDR3 nucleotide sequence: TGTGCCAGCAGCTTGGGACAGGGGGCCGCACACTATGGCTACACCTTC. Translated: CASSLGQGAAHYGYTF. Full variable domain (rest looked up from reference TRBV5-6 and TRBJ1-2): DAGVTQSPTHLIKTRGQQVTLRCSPKSGHDTVSWYQQALGQGPQFIFQYYEEEERQRGNFPDRFSGHQFPNYSSELNVNALLLGDSALYLCASSLGQGAAHYGYTFGSGTRLTVV.

The gene calls are TRBV5-1 and TRBJ1-1; D unresolved. The CDR3 has 15 amino acids. Germline CDR1 SGHRS, CDR2 YFSETQ. The germline V and J ends were trimmed by 1 base and 6 bases, with 16 bases remaining between them. CDR3 sequence (DNA): TGCGCCAGCAGCTTGTCGGCAGGTATTTACCCTGAAGCTTTCTTT. Translation: CASSLSAGIYPEAFF. Together with reference TRBV5-1 and TRBJ1-1, the CDR3 gives the full variable domain: KAGVTQTPRYLIKTRGQQVTLSCSPISGHRSVSWYQQTPGQGLQFLFEYFSETQRNKGNFPGRFSGRQFSNSRSEMNVSTLELGDSALYLCASSLSAGIYPEAFFGQGTRLTVV.

CDR3 sequence: CASSVVGGAQYF. The CDR3 coding sequence is TGTGCCAGCAGCGTAGTAGGGGGGGCCCAGTATTTT. The chain joins TRBV9 to TRBJ2-3; D is possibly TRBD2 (7 bases). Trimming removed 0 bases at V and 12 bases at J, with 11 bases between. The CDR3 extends over 12 amino acids. Germline V CDR1 and CDR2: SGDLS, YYNGEE.

V usage is TRBV25-1 and J usage is TRBJ1-4, with D uncertain. Germline lookup yields CDR1 MGHDK and CDR2 SYGVNS. The CDR3 is made up of 16 amino acids. The germline V and J ends were trimmed by 7 bases and 0 bases, with 15 bases remaining between them. DNA of the CDR3: TGTGCCAGCACCGGACGGGCATTTGCAACTAATGAAAAACTGTTTTTT. Translated, it gives CASTGRAFATNEKLFF. Looking up the rest from reference TRBV25-1 and TRBJ1-4 gives the full variable domain: EADIYQTPRYLVIGTGKKITLECSQTMGHDKMYWYQQDPGMELHLIHYSYGVNSTEKGDLSSESTVSRIRTEHFPLTLESARPSHTSQYLCASTGRAFATNEKLFFGSGTQLSVL.

This clonotype was observed a few times. This chain joins TRBV7-9 and TRBJ1-1, with D tentatively TRBD1 (6 bases). Between the trimmed V and J ends, which lost 3 bases and 1 base, there was a span of 15 bases. Germline-derived CDR1 and CDR2 are SEHNR and FQNEAQ (reference sequence). This CDR3 region has 16 residues. The CDR3 sequence: CASSFRGRGKNTEAFF. In nucleotides, the CDR3 is TGTGCCAGCAGCTTTCGGGGGAGGGGGAAGAACACTGAAGCTTTCTTT.

There are many counts of this clonotype. The V call is TRBV20-1, the J call TRBJ1-2, with D unresolved. V was trimmed by 5 bases and J by 3 bases, leaving 7 bases between them. Germline V gene lookup returns CDR1 DFQATT and CDR2 SNEGSKA (reference sequence). The CDR3 contains 11 residues. The CDR3 coding sequence is TGCAGTGCTGGGTCAGACTATGGCTACACCTTC. It specifies CSAGSDYGYTF.